The 9 T cell receptor beta chains below come from one sample, sequenced in a study of T-cell memory formation after mild COVID-19. TCRdb itself ran the 5' RACE reads through MiXCR, one entry per CDR3 protein. The repertoire holds under 700,000 distinct CDR3 sequences, with approximately 20% as singletons. The sequencing sample was made of PBMCs or a T cell subset sorted from them (not recorded which). These receptors all stem from an adult woman who had mild COVID-19 (a few samples of this study predate the infection). Cell type and time point are not known.

The sample holds a few counts of this clonotype. The rearrangement uses TRBV6-5 and TRBJ2-2, with D possibly being TRBD1 (5 bases). The CDR3 is 14 amino acids. The V gene lost 2 bases and the J gene lost 7 bases, with 11 bases spanning the gap. Looked up from germline, CDR1 is MNHEY and CDR2 is SVGAGI. CDR3: CASSYHQGSGELFF. The CDR3 DNA reads as TGTGCCAGCAGTTACCATCAGGGCAGCGGGGAGCTGTTTTTT.

A few counts support this clonotype. J is TRBJ1-4 and V is TRBV12-3 or TRBV12-4; D is undetermined. This CDR3 has 11 residues. Trimming shortened V by 7 bases and J by 9 bases, and 9 bases separated the two germline ends. The CDR3 region is CASIGGQKLFF. The CDR3 nucleotides read TGTGCCAGCATCGGCGGGCAAAAACTGTTTTTT.

The chain uses TRBV15 and TRBJ2-1; D not resolved. Germline V lookup: CDR1 LNHNV, CDR2 YYDKDF (reference sequence). The CDR3 has 14 residues. Between the trimmed V and J ends, which lost 0 bases and 3 bases, there was a span of 6 bases. Written as DNA, the CDR3 is TGTGCCACCAGCAGAGAGGGTAACTACAATGAGCAGTTCTTC. As protein: CATSREGNYNEQFF.

V gene TRBV11-3 combines with J gene TRBJ2-1; D unclear. The V gene lost 5 bases and the J gene lost 9 bases, with 14 bases spanning the gap. CDR1 SGHNT and CDR2 YENEEA come from the germline V gene. This CDR3 comprises 13 residues. The CDR3 DNA sequence: TGTGCCAGCAGCCACGGCACTTCGGGTGAGCAGTTCTTC. Protein product: CASSHGTSGEQFF.

V and J are TRBV18 and TRBJ2-7, with 8 bases fitting TRBD1. The CDR3 loop spans 15 amino acids. V trimming: 3 bases; J trimming: 5 bases; junction bases outside the gene matches: 9. Germline loops: CDR1 KGHSH, CDR2 LQKENI. This CDR3 reads CASSPSGQGPNEQYF. The DNA of the CDR3 is TGTGCCAGCTCACCCTCCGGACAGGGCCCGAACGAGCAGTACTTC.

The chain recombines TRBV19 with TRBJ1-1; maybe TRBD1 (5 bases). The V end was cut by 4 bases, the J end by 0 bases, with 9 bases between. The CDR3 is 14 residues long. Germline V lookup: CDR1 LNHDA, CDR2 SQIVND (reference sequence). The CDR3 region has the DNA TGTGCCAGTAGTACCCGGGACTTGAACACTGAAGCTTTCTTT. It encodes CASSTRDLNTEAFF.

The chain joins TRBV7-2 to TRBJ1-6; weak D call: TRBD1 (5 bases). V was shortened by 1 base and J by 7 bases, with 11 bases between the two germline ends. The CDR3 totals 15 residues. Germline loops: CDR1 SGHTA, CDR2 FQGNSA. CDR3 DNA sequence: TGTGCCAGCAGCTTAGGGGGCCGGGGGAATTCACCCCTCCACTTT. Translation: CASSLGGRGNSPLHF.

V and J are TRBV5-1 and TRBJ1-6; D remains ambiguous. Germline V gives CDR1 SGHRS, CDR2 YFSETQ. V was clipped by 2 bases and J by 10 bases, with 10 bases between them. This CDR3 has 13 amino acids. The CDR3 loop reads CASSLSGRSPLHF. Written as DNA, the CDR3 is TGCGCCAGCAGCTTATCCGGGAGATCACCCCTCCACTTT.

The sample holds a few counts of this clonotype. The chain couples TRBV18 to TRBJ2-1; D ambiguous. With 1 base removed from V and 8 bases from J, the gap between germline ends came to 12 bases. This CDR3 has 14 residues. CDR1 is KGHSH and CDR2 is LQKENI in the germline V gene. CDR3: CASSPQAASDEQFF. The CDR3 coding sequence is TGTGCCAGCTCACCACAGGCAGCCTCAGATGAGCAGTTCTTC.